The 16 T cell receptor beta chains reported below all come from one sample, sequenced in a study of T cell repertoires in cytomegalovirus infection. TCRdb reanalysed the reads using MiXCR and keeps one entry per CDR3 protein. Of some 220,000 distinct CDR3 sequences listed, 5% to 8.5% are singletons. Input material: PBMCs. The source is a human donor in good health (CMV status not recorded). Some clones in this sample may be carry-over from other donors' samples.

The table lists this clonotype with many counts. The chain links TRBV20-1 to TRBJ2-5; D possibly matches TRBD1 or TRBD2 (5 bases each). Germline lookup yields CDR1 DFQATT and CDR2 SNEGSKA (reference sequence). The CDR3 loop spans 17 amino acids. V shed 0 bases and J shed 5 bases, with 22 bases lying between them. The CDR3 reads CSAREGIRDPGRETQYF. The CDR3 region has the DNA TGCAGTGCTAGAGAAGGCATCCGGGACCCAGGCAGGGAGACCCAGTACTTC.

This clonotype was seen ten or more times. The J gene is TRBJ1-1, the V gene TRBV10-1; TRBD1 agrees at 8 bases. With V trimmed by 3 bases and J by 0 bases, 9 bases remained unmatched. The CDR3 totals 17 residues. Germline CDR1 is WNHNN and CDR2 is SYGVQD (reference sequence). CDR3 sequence (DNA): TGCGCCAGCAGTGAAACTGGGACAGGACCCATGAACACTGAAGCTTTCTTT. This sequence encodes CASSETGTGPMNTEAFF.

The sample holds many counts of this clonotype. V and J are TRBV7-2 and TRBJ2-3, with TRBD1 matching 9 bases. CDR1 SGHTA and CDR2 FQGNSA come from the germline V gene. Losses at the gene ends were 1 base for V and 3 bases for J; bases not matched to a gene: 5. CDR3 length: 16 amino acids. The CDR3 DNA follows: TGTGCCAGCAGCTTAGGTCGGGACAGGGCAACAGATACGCAGTATTTT. Translated: CASSLGRDRATDTQYF.

This clonotype was seen at least ten times. The chain combines TRBV7-2 with TRBJ2-3, with D uncertain. Trimming left V 5 bases short and J 0 bases short, with 15 bases between. CDR3 size: 16 residues. Germline V CDR1 and CDR2: SGHTA, FQGNSA. For the CDR3, the DNA is TGTGCCAGCAGCGCCCGAAGAGGACCAAGCACAGATACGCAGTATTTT. Protein sequence: CASSARRGPSTDTQYF.

In its sample, this clonotype was seen a few times. DNA for the CDR3: TGTGCCAGCAGTCCAGGGACGCGGGCGGATGGTGAAGCTTTCTTT. Its protein product is CASSPGTRADGEAFF. The gene calls are TRBV12-3 or TRBV12-4 and TRBJ1-1; the D gene is possibly TRBD1 (5 bases). The CDR3 is 15 amino acids. V lost 5 bases and J 7 bases, leaving 20 bases between the germline ends.

This clonotype was counted at least ten times. The rearrangement uses TRBV7-2 and TRBJ2-1, with D possibly being TRBD2 (6 bases). Germline V gene sequence: CDR1 SGHTA, CDR2 FQGNSA. V was pared by 2 bases and J by 2 bases, with 13 bases between. This CDR3 spans 16 amino acids. CDR3 in amino acids: CASSLPLTGAYNEQFF. The CDR3 nucleotides read TGTGCCAGCAGCTTACCTCTGACGGGGGCCTACAATGAGCAGTTCTTC.

This clonotype has a count of ten or more. The chain combines TRBV7-2 with TRBJ1-5; D is unresolved. Per germline, CDR1 SGHTA and CDR2 FQGNSA. The germline V and J ends were trimmed by 5 bases and 3 bases, with 8 bases remaining between them. The length of the CDR3 is 13 residues. CDR3 protein: CASSLGVNQPQHF. The CDR3 nucleotides read TGTGCCAGCAGCCTGGGAGTCAATCAGCCCCAGCATTTT.

In this sample, this clonotype turned up a few times. The V gene is TRBV4-3, the J gene TRBJ1-1; possibly TRBD1 for D (6 bases). Germline CDR1 LGHNA, CDR2 YSLEER. CDR3 size: 14 residues. V was pared by 0 bases and J by 5 bases, with 10 bases between. CDR3 loop: CASSQDRGTTEAFF. In DNA, the CDR3 is TGCGCCAGCAGCCAAGATCGCGGGACAACTGAAGCTTTCTTT.

This clonotype was seen repeatedly, ten times or more. This chain links TRBV7-2 with TRBJ2-3; the D gene is possibly TRBD2 (5 bases). The V and J ends lost 1 base and 3 bases respectively, with 5 bases between them. Germline CDR1 and CDR2: SGHTA and FQGNSA. The CDR3 spans 13 residues. The CDR3 sequence is CASSLERTDTQYF. For the CDR3, the DNA is TGTGCCAGCAGCTTAGAGCGGACAGATACGCAGTATTTT. The complete variable domain, with remaining parts taken from reference TRBV7-2 and TRBJ2-3, reads GAGVSQSPSNKVTEKGKDVELRCDPISGHTALYWYRQSLGQGLEFLIYFQGNSAPDKSGLPSDRFSAERTGGSVSTLTIQRTQQEDSAVYLCASSLERTDTQYFGPGTRLTVL.

As regards this clonotype: A read error may explain this, as a much larger clone is one base away. This chain joins TRBV7-7 and TRBJ2-2; the D is unclear. V was clipped by 11 bases and J by 7 bases, with 14 bases between them. The CDR3 spans 12 residues. In germline, CDR1 is SSHAT, CDR2 FNYEAQ (reference sequence). The CDR3 loop is CAWGRGNGELFF. CDR3 in DNA: TGTGCCTGGGGTCGAGGCAACGGGGAGCTGTTTTTT.

The table lists this clonotype with many counts. V and J are TRBV12-3 or TRBV12-4 and TRBJ2-5; no firm D call. Trimming stripped 3 bases from V and 6 bases from J, with 8 bases between. The CDR3 runs to 12 residues. The CDR3 sequence is CASSFSGQTQYF. As DNA, the CDR3 is TGTGCCAGCAGTTTCTCCGGCCAGACCCAGTACTTC.

The table lists this clonotype with many counts. This chain links TRBV7-9 with TRBJ1-4; 8 positions agree with TRBD1. Germline CDR1 SEHNR, CDR2 FQNEAQ (reference sequence). The CDR3 has 14 residues. Germline trimming cut 3 bases from V and 6 bases from J; bases unmatched to any gene: 3. CDR3 in amino acids: CASSFDRGDEKLFF. The CDR3 bases are TGTGCCAGCAGCTTCGACAGGGGTGATGAAAAACTGTTTTTT. The full variable domain, its missing parts supplied by reference TRBV7-9 and TRBJ1-4, is DTGVSQNPRHKITKRGQNVTFRCDPISEHNRLYWYRQTLGQGPEFLTYFQNEAQLEKSRLLSDRFSAERPKGSFSTLEIQRTEQGDSAMYLCASSFDRGDEKLFFGSGTQLSVL.

The CDR3 sequence is CASSGRRGQGESAKQYF. The CDR3 DNA reads TGTGCCAGCAGCGGAAGGCGGGGACAGGGTGAATCCGCCAAGCAGTACTTC. This chain joins TRBV9 and TRBJ2-7, with 9 positions matching TRBD1. Germline assignment: CDR1 SGDLS and CDR2 YYNGEE. J lost 8 bases, V lost 3 bases, and 18 bases had no gene match. The CDR3 consists of 17 residues.

This clonotype appeared many times. The chain couples TRBV20-1 to TRBJ1-5; no reliable D call. Germline values: CDR1 DFQATT, CDR2 SNEGSKA (reference sequence). The CDR3 totals 12 residues. The V and J ends lost 7 bases and 6 bases respectively, with 13 bases between them. The CDR3 DNA is TGCAGTGTCGCTCGTGTCGGTCAGCCCCAGCATTTT. Translation gives CSVARVGQPQHF.

This clonotype appeared many times. This sequence joins TRBV7-2 and TRBJ2-3; D is ambiguous. Germline values: CDR1 SGHTA, CDR2 FQGNSA. There are 14 residues in the CDR3. Trimming stripped 8 bases from V and 1 base from J, with 13 bases between. Here the CDR3 DNA reads TGTGCCAGCGGACGGGTAGATCGCACAGATACGCAGTATTTT. Protein sequence: CASGRVDRTDTQYF.

J is TRBJ1-6 and V is TRBV7-9, with 9 positions matching TRBD1. The CDR3 has 15 residues. Unmatched junction bases numbered 1, after V lost 4 bases and J lost 3 bases. Germline-derived CDR1 and CDR2 are SEHNR and FQNEAQ (reference sequence). The CDR3 DNA sequence: TGTGCCAGCAGCTCGGGACAGGGCTATAATTCACCCCTCCACTTT. Protein product: CASSSGQGYNSPLHF.